The sequence of this TCR beta chain was determined in a study of cytomegalovirus exposure and HLA in healthy donors. Study observations and caveats: Most subjects' HLA-A and HLA-B alleles were reportedly predicted from TCR beta sequences. A later analysis found most CMV-associated TCR beta chains apparently HLA-restricted.

Unmatched junction bases numbered 6, after V lost 4 bases and J lost 3 bases. The CDR3 runs to 15 residues. Germline V gene lookup returns CDR1 SGHAT and CDR2 FQNNGV. The PCR employed 60 Vbeta primers together with 13 Jbeta primers. Data came from immunoSEQ multiplex PCR; TCRdb stores just in-frame clones and leaves some out. The table records under 200,000 clones, 79% of them present only once. This clone appeared a single time. The target antigen is unknown. The receptor was derived from a woman aged 40 to 50 in good health and CMV-seronegative. The sequencing input was PBMCs. The V gene is TRBV11-2, the J gene TRBJ2-5; 9 bases map to TRBD2. The CDR3 nucleotides are TGTGCCAGCAGCTGGGGGCGGGAGGGAAAAGAGACCCAGTACTTC. Translation gives CASSWGREGKETQYF.